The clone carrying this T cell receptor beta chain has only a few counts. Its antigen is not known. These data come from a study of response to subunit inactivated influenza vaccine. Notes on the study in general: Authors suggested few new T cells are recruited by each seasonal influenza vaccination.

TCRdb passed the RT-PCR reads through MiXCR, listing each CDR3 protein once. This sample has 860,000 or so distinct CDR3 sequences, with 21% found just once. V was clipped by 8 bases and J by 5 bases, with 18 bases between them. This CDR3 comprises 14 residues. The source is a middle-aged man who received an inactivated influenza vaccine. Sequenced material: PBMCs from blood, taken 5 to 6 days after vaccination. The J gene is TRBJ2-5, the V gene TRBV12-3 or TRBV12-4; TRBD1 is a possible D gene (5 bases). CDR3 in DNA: TGTGCCAGCCTCCTAAGGGGCCTAGGGGAGACCCAGTACTTC. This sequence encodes CASLLRGLGETQYF.